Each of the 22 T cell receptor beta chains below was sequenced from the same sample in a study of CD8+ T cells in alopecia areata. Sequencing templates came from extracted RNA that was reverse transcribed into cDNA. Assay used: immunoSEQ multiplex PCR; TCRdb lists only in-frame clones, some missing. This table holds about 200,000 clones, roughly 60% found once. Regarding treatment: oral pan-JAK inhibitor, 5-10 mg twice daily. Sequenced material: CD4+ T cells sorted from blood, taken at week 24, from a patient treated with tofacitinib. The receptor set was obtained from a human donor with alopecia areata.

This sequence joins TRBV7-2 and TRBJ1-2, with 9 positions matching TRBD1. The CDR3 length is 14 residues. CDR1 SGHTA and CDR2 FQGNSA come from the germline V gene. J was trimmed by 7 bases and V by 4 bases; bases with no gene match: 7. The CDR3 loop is CASSSTTGGSGYTF. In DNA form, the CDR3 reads TGTGCCAGCAGCTCTACGACAGGGGGAAGTGGCTACACCTTC. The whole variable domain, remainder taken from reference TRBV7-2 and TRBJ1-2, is GAGVSQSPSNKVTEKGKDVELRCDPISGHTALYWYRQSLGQGLEFLIYFQGNSAPDKSGLPSDRFSAERTGGSVSTLTIQRTQQEDSAVYLCASSSTTGGSGYTFGSGTRLTVV.

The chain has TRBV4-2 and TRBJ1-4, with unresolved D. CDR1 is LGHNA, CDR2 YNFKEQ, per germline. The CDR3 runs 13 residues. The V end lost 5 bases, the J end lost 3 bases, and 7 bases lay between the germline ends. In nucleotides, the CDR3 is TGTGCCAGCAGCGACGGCTCTAATGAAAAACTGTTTTTT. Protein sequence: CASSDGSNEKLFF.

CDR3: CASSPGPGELFF. CDR3 DNA sequence: TGTGCCAGCAGCCCAGGGCCCGGGGAGCTGTTTTTT. This chain uses TRBV7-2 with TRBJ2-2; perhaps TRBD1 as D (5 bases). Germline CDR1 SGHTA, CDR2 FQGNSA. Trimming removed 5 bases at V and 6 bases at J, with 7 bases between. The CDR3 spans 12 residues. Filled out from reference TRBV7-2 and TRBJ2-2, the complete variable domain reads GAGVSQSPSNKVTEKGKDVELRCDPISGHTALYWYRQSLGQGLEFLIYFQGNSAPDKSGLPSDRFSAERTGGSVSTLTIQRTQQEDSAVYLCASSPGPGELFFGEGSRLTVL.

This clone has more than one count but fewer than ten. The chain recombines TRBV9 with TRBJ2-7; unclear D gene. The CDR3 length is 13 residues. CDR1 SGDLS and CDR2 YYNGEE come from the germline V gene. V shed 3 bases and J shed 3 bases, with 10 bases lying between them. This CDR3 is CASSGAADYEQYF. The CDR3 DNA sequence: TGTGCCAGCAGCGGCGCGGCAGACTACGAGCAGTACTTC. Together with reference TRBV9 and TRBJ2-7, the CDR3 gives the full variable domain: DSGVTQTPKHLITATGQRVTLRCSPRSGDLSVYWYQQSLDQGLQFLIQYYNGEERAKGNILERFSAQQFPDLHSELNLSSLELGDSALYFCASSGAADYEQYFGPGTRLTVT.

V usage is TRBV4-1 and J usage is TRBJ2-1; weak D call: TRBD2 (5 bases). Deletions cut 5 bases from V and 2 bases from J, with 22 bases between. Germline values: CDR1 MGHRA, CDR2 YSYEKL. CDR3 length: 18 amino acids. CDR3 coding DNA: TGCGCCAGCAGCTCCGAGCGGACCTCCCCCAGGACCTACAATGAGCAGTTCTTC. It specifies CASSSERTSPRTYNEQFF.

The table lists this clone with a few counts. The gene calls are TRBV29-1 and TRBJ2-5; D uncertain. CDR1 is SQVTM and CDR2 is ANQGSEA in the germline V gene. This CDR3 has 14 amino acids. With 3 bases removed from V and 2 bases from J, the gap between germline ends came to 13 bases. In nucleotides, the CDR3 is TGCAGCGTTGAGTATGGCTTCTCTCAAGAGACCCAGTACTTC. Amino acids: CSVEYGFSQETQYF.

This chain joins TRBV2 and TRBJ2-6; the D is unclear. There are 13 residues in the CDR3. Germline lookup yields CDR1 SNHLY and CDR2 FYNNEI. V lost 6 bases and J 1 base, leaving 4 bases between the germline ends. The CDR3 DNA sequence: TGTGCCAGCAGGTCATCTGGGGCCAACGTCCTGACTTTC. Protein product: CASRSSGANVLTF.

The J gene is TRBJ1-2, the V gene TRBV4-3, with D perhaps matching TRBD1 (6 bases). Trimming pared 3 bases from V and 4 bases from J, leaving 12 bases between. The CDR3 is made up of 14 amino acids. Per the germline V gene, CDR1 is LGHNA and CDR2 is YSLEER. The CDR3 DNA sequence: TGCGCCAGCAGCCAGGGGGACACGACCTATGGCTACACCTTC. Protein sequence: CASSQGDTTYGYTF.

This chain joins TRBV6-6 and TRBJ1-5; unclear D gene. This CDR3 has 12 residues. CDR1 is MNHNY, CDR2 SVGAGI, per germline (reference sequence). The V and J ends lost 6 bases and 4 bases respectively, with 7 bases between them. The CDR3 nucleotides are TGTGCCAGCAGCGAAGGGAATCAGCCCCAGCATTTT. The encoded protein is CASSEGNQPQHF.

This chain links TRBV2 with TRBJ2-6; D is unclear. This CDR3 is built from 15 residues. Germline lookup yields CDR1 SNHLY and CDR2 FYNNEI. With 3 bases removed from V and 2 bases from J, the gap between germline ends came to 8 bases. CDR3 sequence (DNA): TGTGCCAGCAGTGATTTAAGGGCTGGGGCCAACGTCCTGACTTTC. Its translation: CASSDLRAGANVLTF.

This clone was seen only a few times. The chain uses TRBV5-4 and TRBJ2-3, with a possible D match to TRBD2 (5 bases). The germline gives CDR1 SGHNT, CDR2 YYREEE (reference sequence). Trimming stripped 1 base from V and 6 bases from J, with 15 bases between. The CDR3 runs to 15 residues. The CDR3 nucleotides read TGTGCCAGCAGCTTGAAGGGAGACCTAGGGGATACGCAGTATTTT. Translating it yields CASSLKGDLGDTQYF.

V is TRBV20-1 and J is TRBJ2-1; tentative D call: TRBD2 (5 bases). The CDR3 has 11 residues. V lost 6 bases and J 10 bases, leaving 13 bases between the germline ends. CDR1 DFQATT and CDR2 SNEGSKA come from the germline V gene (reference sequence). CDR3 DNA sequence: TGCAGTGCACCCGGAGGACCCGAGCAGTTCTTC. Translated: CSAPGGPEQFF.

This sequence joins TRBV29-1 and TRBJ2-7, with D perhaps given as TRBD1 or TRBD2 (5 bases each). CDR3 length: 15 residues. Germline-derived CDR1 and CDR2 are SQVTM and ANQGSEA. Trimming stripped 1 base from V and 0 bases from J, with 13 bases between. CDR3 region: CSVEGPGTNSYEQYF. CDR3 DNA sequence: TGCAGCGTTGAAGGGCCCGGGACCAACTCCTACGAGCAGTACTTC.

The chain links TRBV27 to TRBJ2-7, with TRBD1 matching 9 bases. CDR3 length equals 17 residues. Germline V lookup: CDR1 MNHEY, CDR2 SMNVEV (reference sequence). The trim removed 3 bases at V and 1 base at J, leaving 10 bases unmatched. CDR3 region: CASSFYPPTGGSYEQYF. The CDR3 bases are TGTGCCAGCAGTTTCTACCCCCCGACAGGGGGGTCCTACGAGCAGTACTTC.

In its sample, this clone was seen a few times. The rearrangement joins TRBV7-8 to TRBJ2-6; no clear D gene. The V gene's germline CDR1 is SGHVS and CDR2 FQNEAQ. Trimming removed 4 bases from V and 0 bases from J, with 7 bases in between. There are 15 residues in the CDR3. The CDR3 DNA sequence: TGTGCCAGCAGCTCTGAGCTCTCTGGGGCCAACGTCCTGACTTTC. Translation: CASSSELSGANVLTF. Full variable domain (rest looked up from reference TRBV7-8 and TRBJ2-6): GAGVSQSPRYKVAKRGQDVALRCDPISGHVSLFWYQQALGQGPEFLTYFQNEAQLDKSGLPSDRFFAERPEGSVSTLKIQRTQQEDSAVYLCASSSELSGANVLTFGAGSRLTVL.

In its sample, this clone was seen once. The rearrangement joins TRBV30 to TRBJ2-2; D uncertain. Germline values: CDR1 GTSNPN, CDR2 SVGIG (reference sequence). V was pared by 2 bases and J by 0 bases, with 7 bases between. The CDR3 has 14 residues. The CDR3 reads CAWSRAANTGELFF. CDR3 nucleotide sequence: TGTGCCTGGAGTAGGGCAGCGAACACCGGGGAGCTGTTTTTT.

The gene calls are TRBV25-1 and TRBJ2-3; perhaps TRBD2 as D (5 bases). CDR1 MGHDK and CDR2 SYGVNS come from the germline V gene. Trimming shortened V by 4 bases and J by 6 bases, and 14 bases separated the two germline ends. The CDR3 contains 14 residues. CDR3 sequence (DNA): TGTGCCAGCAGTGGGCAATGGGGAGTGGATACGCAGTATTTT. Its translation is CASSGQWGVDTQYF. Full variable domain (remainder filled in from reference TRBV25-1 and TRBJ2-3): EADIYQTPRYLVIGTGKKITLECSQTMGHDKMYWYQQDPGMELHLIHYSYGVNSTEKGDLSSESTVSRIRTEHFPLTLESARPSHTSQYLCASSGQWGVDTQYFGPGTRLTVL.

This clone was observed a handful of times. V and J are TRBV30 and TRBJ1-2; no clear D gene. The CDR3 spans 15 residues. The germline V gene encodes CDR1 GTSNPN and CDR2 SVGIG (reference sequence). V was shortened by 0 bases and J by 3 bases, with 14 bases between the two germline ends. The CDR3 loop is CAWSVMAGPHYGYTF. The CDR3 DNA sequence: TGTGCCTGGAGTGTAATGGCAGGTCCTCACTATGGCTACACCTTC.

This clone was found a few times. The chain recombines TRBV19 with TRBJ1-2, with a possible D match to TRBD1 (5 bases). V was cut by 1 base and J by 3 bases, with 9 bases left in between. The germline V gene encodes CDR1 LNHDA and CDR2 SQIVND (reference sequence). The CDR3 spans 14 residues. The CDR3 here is CASSIGGADYGYTF. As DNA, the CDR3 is TGTGCCAGTAGTATAGGGGGCGCAGACTATGGCTACACCTTC. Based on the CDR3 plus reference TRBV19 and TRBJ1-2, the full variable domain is DGGITQSPKYLFRKEGQNVTLSCEQNLNHDAMYWYRQDPGQGLRLIYYSQIVNDFQKGDIAEGYSVSREKKESFPLTVTSAQKNPTAFYLCASSIGGADYGYTFGSGTRLTVV.

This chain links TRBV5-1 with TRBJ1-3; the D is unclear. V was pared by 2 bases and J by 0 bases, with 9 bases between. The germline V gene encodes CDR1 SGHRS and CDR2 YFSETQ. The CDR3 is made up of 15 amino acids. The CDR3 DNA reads TGCGCCAGCAGCTTAGACGGCTCCTCTGGAAACACCATATATTTT. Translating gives CASSLDGSSGNTIYF.

The CDR3 coding sequence is TGTGCCAGCAGTTTCAGACAAGGCGAGCAGTACTTC. Translating gives CASSFRQGEQYF. The gene calls are TRBV28 and TRBJ2-7; D is unclear. CDR1 and CDR2 (germline): MDHEN, SYDVKM. CDR3 length: 12 residues. V gave up 3 bases and J gave up 6 bases, with 9 bases separating them.

CDR3 DNA sequence: TGTGCCAGCAGTTTAACCCCACCTCAAGACTTTACGCAGTATTTT. Its translation is CASSLTPPQDFTQYF. The chain has TRBV27 and TRBJ2-3; D ambiguous. Germline V gives CDR1 MNHEY, CDR2 SMNVEV (reference sequence). V gave up 2 bases and J gave up 8 bases, with 17 bases separating them. The CDR3 totals 15 residues.